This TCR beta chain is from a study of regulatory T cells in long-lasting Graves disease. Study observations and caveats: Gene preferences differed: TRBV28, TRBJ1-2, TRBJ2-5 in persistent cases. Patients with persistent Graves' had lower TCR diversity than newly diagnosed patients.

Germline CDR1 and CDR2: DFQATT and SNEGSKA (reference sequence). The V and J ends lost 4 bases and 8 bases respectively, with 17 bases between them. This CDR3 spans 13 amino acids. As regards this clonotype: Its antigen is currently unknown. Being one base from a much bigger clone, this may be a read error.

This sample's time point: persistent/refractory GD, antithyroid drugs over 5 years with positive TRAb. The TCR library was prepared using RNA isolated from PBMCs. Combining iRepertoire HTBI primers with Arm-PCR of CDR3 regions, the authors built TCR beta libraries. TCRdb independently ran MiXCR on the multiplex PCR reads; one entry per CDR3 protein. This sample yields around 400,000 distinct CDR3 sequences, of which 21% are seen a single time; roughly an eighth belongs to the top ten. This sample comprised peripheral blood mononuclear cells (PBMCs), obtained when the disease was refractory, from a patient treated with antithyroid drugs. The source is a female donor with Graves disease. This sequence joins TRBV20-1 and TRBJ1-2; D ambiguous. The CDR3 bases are TGCAGTGCTACTACAGCGGGCGCGGACGGCTACACCTTC. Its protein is CSATTAGADGYTF.